This record concerns one TCR beta chain sequence. Its antigen is undetermined. Measured with immunoSEQ multiplex PCR; TCRdb has only the in-frame clones, and not every one. The sample includes 150,000 to 200,000 clones, roughly 83% of them seen just once. The donors were part of the validation cohort of 100 to 150 subjects. That cohort was separate from the first cohort, which comprised about 730 subjects. The CDR3 is made up of 16 amino acids. J was trimmed by 4 bases and V by 2 bases; bases with no gene match: 9. Germline V gene lookup returns CDR1 SGDLS and CDR2 YYNGEE. These data come from a study of cytomegalovirus exposure and HLA in healthy donors. About the study: It was reported in a later analysis that the same platform had been used for the 120 or so validation repertoires as for the roughly 700 first-cohort repertoires.

Points from the study as a whole: TCR beta chains numbering 150 to 200 were designated cytomegalovirus-associated.

The source of this sequence is a man aged 25 to 45 in good health and CMV-seropositive. The rearrangement uses TRBV9 and TRBJ1-2; 9 nucleotides match TRBD1. The sample was PBMCs. For the CDR3, the DNA is TGTGCCAGCAGCGTCCACCGCGAACAGGGGGCCTATGGCTACACCTTC. Protein: CASSVHREQGAYGYTF.